The table lists the clone carrying this TCR beta chain with many counts. Its antigen remains unidentified. The sample comes from a study of regulatory T cells in long-lasting Graves disease. Findings of the study overall: Segments TRBV28, TRBJ1-2 and TRBJ2-5 showed preferential usage in persistent disease.

Researchers made TCR beta libraries by using iRepertoire HTBI primers and running Arm-PCR on CDR3 regions. Via MiXCR, TCRdb re-called the multiplex PCR reads, giving one row per CDR3 protein. In the table there are 400,000 to 500,000 distinct CDR3 sequences, roughly a fifth of which are singletons. As for time point: persistent/refractory GD, antithyroid drugs over 5 years with positive TRAb. TCR sequences were obtained from RNA taken from PBMCs. The CDR3 covers 14 residues. V lost 3 bases and J 8 bases, leaving 13 bases between the germline ends. Germline V gene sequence: CDR1 MNHEY, CDR2 SMNVEV (reference sequence).

The material was peripheral blood mononuclear cells (PBMCs), obtained when the disease was refractory, from a patient treated with antithyroid drugs. This receptor was taken from a female donor with Graves disease. V gene TRBV27 combines with J gene TRBJ1-4; D may be TRBD1 (6 bases). The CDR3 loop reads CASSLRGGQEKLFF. In nucleotides, the CDR3 is TGTGCCAGCAGTTTGAGAGGGGGTCAGGAAAAACTGTTTTTT.